The rows below give T cell receptor beta chains drawn from one sample of a study of cytomegalovirus exposure and HLA in healthy donors. Sequencing used immunoSEQ multiplex PCR; TCRdb keeps in-frame clones, though not all of them. The profile shows under 200,000 clones, around 80% of them singletons. The sample was PBMCs. The receptors were gathered from a woman in her thirties or forties in good health and CMV-seronegative. Both conserved end residues are part of each CDR3. Each record gives: CDR3 length, clone size, V gene, J gene, D gene, CDR3 protein, CDR3 DNA. D genes are given only for firm matches. Size is stated for part of the rows, as once, few or many counts, or as a class when the clone is expanded.

>15|-|TRBV7-2|TRBJ2-7|TRBD2
CASSQGGSRSYEQYF
TGTGCCAGCAGCCAAGGCGGGAGTAGGTCCTACGAGCAGTACTTC
>13|once|TRBV7-9|TRBJ1-2|TRBD1
CASPTGTGGEYTF
TGTGCCAGCCCCACAGGGACAGGGGGTGAGTACACCTTC
>15|once|TRBV7-9|TRBJ1-1|-
CASSLGAGWGTEAFF
TGTGCCAGCAGCTTAGGGGCAGGGTGGGGCACTGAAGCTTTCTTT
>15|-|TRBV28|TRBJ1-2|TRBD1
CASSLQGARNYGYTF
TGTGCCAGCAGTTTGCAGGGGGCGCGAAACTATGGCTACACCTTC
>12|few|TRBV5-1|TRBJ2-3|-
CASSPAGDTQYF
TGCGCCAGCAGTCCCGCGGGGGATACGCAGTATTTT
>16|-|TRBV7-2|TRBJ1-3|-
CASSPTRRDSGNTIYF
TGTGCCAGCAGCCCCACCCGACGGGACTCTGGAAACACCATATATTTT
>14|once|TRBV7-3|TRBJ2-7|TRBD1
CASSPGTGAYEQYF
TGTGCCAGCAGCCCGGGGACAGGGGCCTACGAGCAGTACTTC
>14|-|TRBV7-9|TRBJ1-2|-
CASSLQGGGYGYTF
TGTGCCAGCAGCTTACAGGGAGGGGGCTATGGCTACACCTTC
>15|-|TRBV5-6|TRBJ1-6|-
CASSLGGRVNSPLHF
TGTGCCAGCAGCTTAGGCGGCAGGGTAAATTCACCCCTCCACTTT
>15|few|TRBV6-6|TRBJ2-7|-
CASSFTRNPRDEQYF
TGTGCCAGCAGTTTTACTCGAAACCCACGGGACGAGCAGTACTTC
>15|-|TRBV5-4|TRBJ1-2|TRBD1
CASSSGGQAQYGYTF
TGTGCCAGCAGCTCTGGGGGACAGGCACAATATGGCTACACCTTC
>14|-|TRBV29-1|TRBJ2-7|TRBD1
CSVVGTGGTYEQYF
TGCAGCGTGGTTGGGACAGGGGGGACCTACGAGCAGTACTTC
>15|-|TRBV27|TRBJ2-7|TRBD1
CASSATGQKNYEQYF
TGTGCCAGCAGTGCGACGGGACAGAAGAACTACGAGCAGTACTTC
>15|-|TRBV18|TRBJ2-7|-
CASSLHQGGLYEQYF
TGTGCCAGCTCACTTCATCAGGGGGGCCTCTACGAGCAGTACTTC
>15|-|TRBV11-2|TRBJ2-7|-
CASSFERTVYIEQYF
TGTGCCAGCAGCTTTGAAAGGACAGTCTATATCGAGCAGTACTTC
>14|once|TRBV11-3|TRBJ2-5|-
CASSSRLAQETQYF
TGTGCCAGCAGCTCGAGGCTAGCCCAAGAGACCCAGTACTTC
>11|-|TRBV7-8|TRBJ2-3|-
CASGKTCAQYF
TGTGCTTCCGGGAAGACCTGTGCGCAGTATTTT
>14|-|TRBV5-1|TRBJ2-2|-
CASSLTSGTGELFF
TGCGCCAGCAGCTTGACCTCAGGCACCGGGGAGCTGTTTTTT
>14|-|TRBV2|TRBJ1-1|TRBD1
CASTLTGVGTEAFF
TGTGCCAGCACGTTGACAGGGGTTGGGACTGAAGCTTTCTTT
>18|once|TRBV25-1|TRBJ1-1|TRBD1
CASSDETGVFQLSRPAFF
TGTGCCAGCAGTGATGAGACAGGGGTCTTCCAGTTAAGTCGTCCAGCTTTCTTT
>13|-|TRBV7-2|TRBJ2-3|-
CASSRSGTDTQYF
TGTGCCAGCAGCCGTTCGGGCACAGATACGCAGTATTTT
>14|-|TRBV5-1|TRBJ2-7|TRBD1
CASRTGGSSYEQYF
TGCGCCAGCAGGACAGGGGGGTCCTCCTACGAGCAGTACTTC
>14|-|TRBV6-1|TRBJ2-6|-
CASSDRAGANVLTF
TGTGCCAGCAGTGACAGGGCTGGGGCCAACGTCCTGACTTTC
>18|-|TRBV15|TRBJ2-5|TRBD2
CATSREPRLAGAEGTQYF
TGTGCCACCAGCAGAGAGCCCCGGCTAGCGGGGGCGGAGGGGACCCAGTACTTC
>15|-|TRBV2|TRBJ2-3|TRBD2
CAGTSGSVGTDTQYF
TGTGCCGGGACTAGCGGGAGCGTGGGCACAGATACGCAGTATTTT
>14|-|TRBV9|TRBJ1-3|TRBD1
CASGQGARGNTIYF
TGTGCCAGCGGACAGGGGGCGCGGGGAAACACCATATATTTT
>15|-|TRBV10-3|TRBJ1-5|TRBD1
CAISLGTGGDQPQHF
TGTGCCATCAGCCTCGGGACAGGGGGCGATCAGCCCCAGCATTTT
>18|-|TRBV4-3|TRBJ2-1|TRBD2
CASSQDLPGLATYNEQFF
TGCGCCAGCAGCCAAGATCTCCCGGGACTAGCGACCTACAATGAGCAGTTCTTC
>15|-|TRBV5-1|TRBJ2-7|TRBD2
CASRLSGGNTYEQYF
TGCGCCAGCAGACTCAGCGGGGGAAACACCTACGAGCAGTACTTC
>17|-|TRBV4-2|TRBJ2-2|TRBD2
CASSQEIAGAGGGELFF
TGTGCCAGCAGCCAAGAGATAGCGGGGGCAGGGGGCGGGGAGCTGTTTTTT
>16|-|TRBV7-3|TRBJ2-6|TRBD2
CASSLTGGAGANVLTF
TGTGCCAGCAGCTTAACGGGAGGGGCTGGGGCCAACGTCCTGACTTTC
>14|-|TRBV27|TRBJ2-1|TRBD2
CASRPSGSRDEQFF
TGTGCCAGCAGACCTAGCGGGAGTAGGGATGAGCAGTTCTTC
>13|-|TRBV10-2|TRBJ1-6|TRBD1
CASSPTGGRALHF
TGCGCCAGCAGTCCAACAGGGGGCAGGGCCCTCCACTTT
>12|-|TRBV29-1|TRBJ2-7|-
CSVTSSSYEQYF
TGCAGCGTCACTAGCTCGAGCTACGAGCAGTACTTC
>16|-|TRBV5-1|TRBJ2-7|TRBD2
CASSPGLAGGLYEQYF
TGCGCCAGCAGCCCGGGACTAGCGGGGGGACTCTACGAGCAGTACTTC
>16|-|TRBV7-3|TRBJ2-1|-
CASSSILAQPNNEQFF
TGTGCCAGCAGCTCCATTTTAGCGCAACCTAACAATGAGCAGTTCTTC
>16|once|TRBV5-1|TRBJ2-4|TRBD2
CASSKRTSGGIDIQYF
TGCGCCAGCAGCAAACGGACTAGCGGGGGGATTGACATTCAGTACTTC
>17|-|TRBV11-2|TRBJ2-6|TRBD1
CASSPRDSHIGANVLTF
TGTGCCAGCAGCCCCCGGGACAGCCACATAGGGGCCAACGTCCTGACTTTC
>15|-|TRBV5-1|TRBJ2-7|-
CASSLVVGEAYEQYF
TGCGCCAGCAGCTTGGTGGTCGGGGAGGCCTACGAGCAGTACTTC
>11|-|TRBV27|TRBJ2-7|TRBD1
CADRDPHEQYF
TGTGCCGACAGGGATCCCCACGAGCAGTACTTC
>14|-|TRBV7-9|TRBJ2-7|TRBD1
CSSSLGGQNYEQYF
TGTTCCAGCAGCTTAGGGGGACAGAACTACGAGCAGTACTTC
>17|-|TRBV5-6|TRBJ1-2|-
CASSLIGGGFPLYGYTF
TGTGCCAGCAGCTTGATCGGCGGGGGGTTTCCTTTATATGGCTACACCTTC
>11|once|TRBV20-1|TRBJ2-5|-
CSATPEETQYF
TGCAGTGCTACCCCGGAAGAGACCCAGTACTTC
>13|-|TRBV6-1|TRBJ1-6|-
CASRVERNSPLHF
TGTGCCAGCAGGGTGGAGAGGAATTCACCCCTCCACTTT
>13|-|TRBV27|TRBJ1-3|-
CASSWGAGNTIYF
TGTGCCAGCAGTTGGGGGGCTGGAAACACCATATATTTT
>16|-|TRBV7-2|TRBJ2-1|TRBD2
CASSFIAGLSYNEQFF
TGTGCCAGCAGCTTCATAGCGGGACTCTCCTACAATGAGCAGTTCTTC
>15|-|TRBV28|TRBJ2-7|TRBD1
CASSTGTGVTYEQYF
TGTGCCAGCTCCACCGGGACAGGGGTAACCTACGAGCAGTACTTC
>14|-|TRBV5-1|TRBJ2-7|TRBD1
CASSLYTGADEQYF
TGCGCCAGCAGCTTATATACAGGGGCGGACGAGCAGTACTTC
>15|once|TRBV7-8|TRBJ2-1|-
CASSRSGSSYNEQFF
TGTGCCAGCAGCCGATCCGGGAGCTCCTACAATGAGCAGTTCTTC
>17|-|TRBV7-2|TRBJ1-2|TRBD1
CASSLGTGGYSNYGYTF
TGTGCCAGCAGCCTCGGGACAGGGGGGTACTCTAACTATGGCTACACCTTC
>12|-|TRBV27|TRBJ1-5|-
CATGLSNQPQHF
TGTGCCACCGGACTGAGCAATCAGCCCCAGCATTTT
>14|once|TRBV5-6|TRBJ2-5|-
CASSFGFSTETQYF
TGTGCCAGCAGCTTCGGATTTAGCACCGAGACCCAGTACTTC
>15|-|TRBV6-5|TRBJ1-2|-
CASTTGSNPNYGYTF
TGTGCCAGCACGACAGGATCGAACCCTAACTATGGCTACACCTTC
>13|-|TRBV7-3|TRBJ2-5|-
CASSGGPGETQYF
TGTGCCAGCAGCGGCGGGCCTGGGGAGACCCAGTACTTC
>16|-|TRBV6-5|TRBJ2-1|TRBD2
CASSYSFGLVVDEQFF
TGTGCCAGCAGTTACTCCTTCGGACTAGTTGTCGATGAGCAGTTCTTC
>12|few|TRBV7-2|TRBJ2-7|-
CASSFQGHEQYF
TGTGCCAGCAGCTTTCAGGGCCACGAGCAGTACTTC
>15|-|TRBV5-6|TRBJ2-5|TRBD2
CASSLAGERQETQYF
TGTGCCAGCAGTTTAGCGGGGGAGCGCCAAGAGACCCAGTACTTC
>18|-|TRBV6-1|TRBJ2-5|TRBD1
CASSEGKGQGRPKETQYF
TGTGCCAGCAGTGAAGGAAAGGGACAGGGGCGACCTAAAGAGACCCAGTACTTC
>13|-|TRBV5-1|TRBJ1-2|TRBD1
CASSPGTGFGYTF
TGCGCCAGCAGCCCCGGGACAGGGTTTGGCTACACCTTC